The 22 T cell receptor beta chains given below trace back to one sample, sequenced in a study of T cell repertoires in cytomegalovirus infection. MiXCR, applied by TCRdb to the reads, yields one record per CDR3 protein. The sample has 380,000 or so distinct CDR3 sequences; nearly 35% are singletons. Their target antigens are unknown. The sequences come from cultured PBMCs, collected from culture after CMV antigen stimulation. The receptors stem from a human donor in good health (CMV status not recorded). Some clones in this sample may be carry-over from other donors' samples.

This clonotype was seen repeatedly, ten times or more. This chain links TRBV6-6 with TRBJ1-4; D remains unclear. The CDR3 extends over 11 amino acids. The germline V and J ends were trimmed by 8 bases and 7 bases, with 8 bases remaining between them. Germline CDR1 reads MNHNY; CDR2 reads SVGAGI (reference sequence). The CDR3: CASRILEKLFF. CDR3 nucleotides: TGTGCCAGCCGAATTCTTGAAAAACTGTTTTTT.

V and J are TRBV7-6 and TRBJ2-1; D remains ambiguous. Trimming cost V 1 base and J 3 bases, with 13 bases left between them. Looked up from germline, CDR1 is SGHVS and CDR2 is FNYEAQ. This CDR3 comprises 16 residues. The DNA of the CDR3 is TGTGCCAGCAGCTTAGAGAGCTGGAAGGACTACAATGAGCAGTTCTTC. Translating gives CASSLESWKDYNEQFF. Filled out from reference TRBV7-6 and TRBJ2-1, the complete variable domain reads GAGVSQSPRYKVTKRGQDVALRCDPISGHVSLYWYRQALGQGPEFLTYFNYEAQQDKSGLPNDRFSAERPEGSISTLTIQRTEQRDSAMYRCASSLESWKDYNEQFFGPGTRLTVL.

This chain links TRBV7-9 with TRBJ2-1; D is undetermined. The CDR3 has 13 residues. Trimming pared 10 bases from V and 4 bases from J, leaving 14 bases between. The germline CDR1 and CDR2 sequences are SEHNR and FQNEAQ (reference sequence). The CDR3 sequence: CATKPGQYNEQFF. The CDR3 DNA follows: TGTGCCACCAAACCGGGCCAGTACAATGAGCAGTTCTTC.

V is TRBV7-2 and J is TRBJ2-7, with D perhaps TRBD1 (6 bases). The germline V gene has CDR1 SGHTA and CDR2 FQGNSA. V was clipped by 5 bases and J by 0 bases, with 17 bases between them. The CDR3 loop spans 16 amino acids. CDR3 sequence: CASSPPRGGRSYEQYF. The CDR3 nucleotides read TGTGCCAGCAGCCCCCCGAGAGGGGGTCGCTCCTACGAGCAGTACTTC.

The chain uses TRBV5-6 and TRBJ1-4; maybe TRBD1 (5 bases). This CDR3 has 15 residues. The V end lost 2 bases, the J end lost 8 bases, and 16 bases lay between the germline ends. Looked up from germline, CDR1 is SGHDT and CDR2 is YYEEEE. CDR3 coding DNA: TGTGCCAGCAGCTTTGGGACCCCGAACGGGGAAAAACTGTTTTTT. Residues: CASSFGTPNGEKLFF.

The chain is built from TRBV6-1 and TRBJ2-1; D perhaps matches TRBD1 (6 bases). This CDR3 contains 14 residues. Trimming shortened V by 5 bases and J by 4 bases, and 12 bases separated the two germline ends. CDR1 MNHNS and CDR2 SASEGT come from the germline V gene. The CDR3 region is CASSSGQLYNEQFF. The CDR3 DNA reads as TGTGCCAGCAGTTCCGGACAGTTATACAATGAGCAGTTCTTC.

The rearrangement uses TRBV6-2 or TRBV6-3 and TRBJ2-7; TRBD2 might be the D (6 bases). CDR1 MNHEY and CDR2 SVGEGT come from the germline V gene. The CDR3 is 16 amino acids. Trimming pared 2 bases from V and 2 bases from J, leaving 16 bases between. CDR3 protein: CASSYGAGSRPYEQYV. The CDR3 DNA sequence: TGTGCCAGCAGTTACGGGGCGGGAAGTCGACCCTACGAGCAGTACGTC.

This clonotype showed up just a few times. The chain has TRBV19 and TRBJ2-5; tentatively, D is TRBD1 or TRBD2 (5 bases each). The CDR3 totals 15 residues. V lost 4 bases and J lost 2, with 14 bases in between. From germline, CDR1 is LNHDA and CDR2 SQIVND (reference sequence). As DNA, the CDR3 is TGTGCCAGTAGTACCGGGACGGCCCGTCAAGAGACCCAGTACTTC. Its protein product is CASSTGTARQETQYF. Based on the CDR3 plus reference TRBV19 and TRBJ2-5, the full variable domain is DGGITQSPKYLFRKEGQNVTLSCEQNLNHDAMYWYRQDPGQGLRLIYYSQIVNDFQKGDIAEGYSVSREKKESFPLTVTSAQKNPTAFYLCASSTGTARQETQYFGPGTRLLVL.

The chain combines TRBV14 with TRBJ2-3, with D unresolved. Germline CDR1 and CDR2: SGHDN and FVKESK. This CDR3 has 13 residues. The ends were cut back, 6 bases at V and 2 bases at J, with 9 bases in the middle. CDR3 DNA sequence: TGTGCCAGCAGTCGACTGATCACAGATACGCAGTATTTT. Protein sequence: CASSRLITDTQYF. Variable domain in full (rest from reference TRBV14 and TRBJ2-3): EAGVTQFPSHSVIEKGQTVTLRCDPISGHDNLYWYRRVMGKEIKFLLHFVKESKQDESGMPNNRFLAERTGGTYSTLKVQPAELEDSGVYFCASSRLITDTQYFGPGTRLTVL.

This clonotype showed up just a few times. The chain carries TRBV20-1 and TRBJ2-7; D uncertain. Per the germline V gene, CDR1 is DFQATT and CDR2 is SNEGSKA (reference sequence). The CDR3 extends over 13 amino acids. Trimming removed 6 bases at V and 0 bases at J, with 12 bases between. The chain's CDR3 is CSALDASSYEQYV. The CDR3 DNA follows: TGCAGTGCACTGGACGCAAGCTCCTACGAGCAGTACGTC.

The table lists this clonotype with many counts. This chain connects TRBV7-2 to TRBJ2-7; 10 nucleotides agree with TRBD2. The CDR3 is 13 amino acids. Per germline, CDR1 SGHTA and CDR2 FQGNSA. J gave up 2 bases and V 8 bases, and 3 bases lay outside the gene matches. CDR3 sequence: CASSGLAAYEQYF. The DNA for the CDR3 is TGTGCCAGCTCCGGACTAGCGGCCTACGAGCAGTACTTC.

This chain uses TRBV6-1 with TRBJ2-7; D may match TRBD1 or TRBD2 (5 bases each). Germline V CDR1 and CDR2: MNHNS, SASEGT. The CDR3 consists of 16 residues. The V gene lost 5 bases and the J gene lost 3 bases, with 20 bases spanning the gap. The CDR3 DNA sequence: TGTGCCAGCAGTCCCACCGGGACCTTAGACGACTACGAGCAGTACGTC. Its protein product is CASSPTGTLDDYEQYV.

The V and J genes are TRBV20-1 and TRBJ2-1, with unresolved D. This CDR3 is built from 11 residues. CDR1 is DFQATT and CDR2 is SNEGSKA in the germline V gene (reference sequence). Trimming took 4 bases from V and 8 from J, leaving 9 bases between them. For the CDR3, the DNA is TGCAGTGCTATCGTGGTGTATGAGCAGTTCTTC. Protein sequence: CSAIVVYEQFF.

This clonotype has just a few counts. The chain is built from TRBV7-9 and TRBJ2-5; D not certain. The CDR3 covers 14 residues. Trimming left V 11 bases short and J 0 bases short, with 16 bases between. Germline V gene lookup returns CDR1 SEHNR and CDR2 FQNEAQ (reference sequence). The CDR3 sequence: CASNPGQYQETQYF. CDR3 sequence (DNA): TGTGCCTCCAACCCAGGCCAGTACCAAGAGACCCAGTACTTC.

This clonotype was counted a few times. The chain links TRBV7-9 to TRBJ2-3; TRBD2 is a possible D gene (5 bases). The CDR3 loop spans 15 amino acids. The germline V gene has CDR1 SEHNR and CDR2 FQNEAQ (reference sequence). The V end was cut by 1 base, the J end by 0 bases, with 8 bases between. The CDR3 reads CASSLVRTSTDTQYF. Written as DNA, the CDR3 is TGTGCCAGCAGCTTAGTACGGACTAGCACAGATACGCAGTATTTT.

This clonotype was recorded only once. The CDR3 reads CAWSASGLQETQYF. The CDR3 coding sequence is TGTGCCTGGAGTGCGAGCGGGCTTCAAGAGACCCAGTACTTC. J is TRBJ2-5 and V is TRBV30, with D tentatively TRBD2 (6 bases). V was shortened by 1 base and J by 2 bases, with 11 bases between the two germline ends. Germline V CDR1 and CDR2: GTSNPN, SVGIG (reference sequence). The CDR3 contains 14 residues.

The chain couples TRBV14 to TRBJ2-2, with D unresolved. The germline gives CDR1 SGHDN, CDR2 FVKESK. Trimming removed 2 bases at V and 7 bases at J, with 8 bases between. The CDR3 is 13 amino acids. The CDR3 bases are TGTGCCAGCAGCCAAACCCTGGGCGGGGAGCTGTTTTTT. Protein product: CASSQTLGGELFF.

The V and J genes are TRBV6-6 and TRBJ2-2, with D possibly being TRBD1 or TRBD2 (6 bases each). The V gene lost 0 bases and the J gene lost 9 bases, with 11 bases spanning the gap. The CDR3 loop spans 14 amino acids. Germline CDR1 MNHNY, CDR2 SVGAGI (reference sequence). The CDR3 bases are TGTGCCAGCAGTTACTCCGGGGGCCCCCGGGAGCTGTTTTTT. The encoded protein is CASSYSGGPRELFF.

This clonotype was picked up many times. The V and J genes are TRBV11-2 and TRBJ2-6; D might be TRBD1 or TRBD2, each matching 5 bases. The germline gives CDR1 SGHAT, CDR2 FQNNGV. The CDR3 has 18 amino acids. Trimming stripped 5 bases from V and 1 base from J, with 18 bases between. CDR3 loop: CASSATGTLHSGANVLTF. In DNA form, the CDR3 reads TGTGCCAGCAGCGCCACCGGGACGCTCCATTCTGGGGCCAACGTCCTGACTTTC.

This clonotype was observed a few times. The V gene is TRBV7-9, the J gene TRBJ1-2; D remains ambiguous. This CDR3 comprises 14 residues. V lost 0 bases and J lost 4, with 9 bases in between. CDR1 is SEHNR and CDR2 is FQNEAQ in the germline V gene (reference sequence). The DNA for the CDR3 is TGTGCCAGCAGCTTAGCCGCCTCGGGCTATGGCTACACCTTC. Residues: CASSLAASGYGYTF.

This clonotype was observed a handful of times. CDR3 sequence (DNA): TGTGCCAGCAGCCCTAGGGACAGAGAAGCTTTCTTT. It is translated as CASSPRDREAFF. The rearrangement uses TRBV7-2 and TRBJ1-1; 7 bases are a match to TRBD1. Germline V gives CDR1 SGHTA, CDR2 FQGNSA. The trim removed 5 bases at V and 8 bases at J, leaving 5 bases unmatched. The CDR3 is 12 residues long.

This clonotype was observed a few times. V and J are TRBV6-1 and TRBJ2-7, with a tentative D call TRBD1 (5 bases). The CDR3 runs 14 residues. V was shortened by 4 bases and J by 0 bases, with 10 bases between the two germline ends. CDR1 MNHNS and CDR2 SASEGT come from the germline V gene. The CDR3 DNA sequence: TGTGCCAGCAGTGCCCAGGGAAGCTCCTACGAGCAGTACGTC. Translated, it gives CASSAQGSSYEQYV.